These 21 T cell receptor beta chains came from one sample sequenced in a study of cytomegalovirus exposure and HLA in healthy donors listed by TCRdb under 2017. Receptors were amplified or captured by the immunoSEQ multiplex PCR assay. For the multiplex PCR, a mixture combining 60 forward primers for TCR Vbeta segments and 13 reverse primers for TCR Jbeta segments was used. TCRdb mirrors the immuneACCESS table, restricted to in-frame sequences. Some clones are absent from its copies; in checked studies, under half trace to an unresolved V gene, and the reason for the others is unknown. The table for this sample lists 130,000 or so clones; just under 85% of them were counted only once. Approximately 1.9% of the sample comes from the top ten. Sequenced input: PBMCs. Every receptor here comes from a woman aged 40-49 years in good health and CMV-seronegative.

This rearrangement joins TRBV6-1 to TRBJ2-7; D is possibly TRBD1 (6 bases). The CDR3 contains 15 residues. The V gene lost 2 bases and the J gene lost 1 base, with 12 bases spanning the gap. Per germline, CDR1 MNHNS and CDR2 SASEGT. CDR3 sequence: CASSEMGTRSYEQYF. The CDR3 nucleotides read TGTGCCAGCAGTGAAATGGGGACACGATCCTACGAGCAGTACTTC.

This clone has only a few counts. V and J are TRBV2 and TRBJ2-7, with 8 positions matching TRBD1. Germline V gene data show CDR1 as SNHLY and CDR2 as FYNNEI. The CDR3 is 14 residues long. With V trimmed by 6 bases and J by 2 bases, 6 bases remained unmatched. This CDR3 reads CASRATGVAYEQYF. Here the CDR3 DNA reads TGTGCCAGCAGGGCGACAGGGGTTGCCTACGAGCAGTACTTC.

V gene TRBV11-2 combines with J gene TRBJ2-5; D might be TRBD2 (6 bases). The CDR3 is 14 amino acids. V shed 4 bases and J shed 7 bases, with 16 bases lying between them. Germline V gene lookup returns CDR1 SGHAT and CDR2 FQNNGV. CDR3 protein: CASSSTWGAGTQYF. The CDR3 DNA reads TGTGCCAGCAGCTCAACCTGGGGAGCGGGGACCCAGTACTTC.

The chain recombines TRBV7-3 with TRBJ2-1; TRBD2 might be the D (6 bases). Per germline, CDR1 SGHTA and CDR2 FQGTGA. V lost 6 bases and J lost 2, with 14 bases in between. This CDR3 region has 15 residues. DNA of the CDR3: TGTGCCAGCAGTCTGGAGGGGTTTCCCTACAATGAGCAGTTCTTC. Translation gives CASSLEGFPYNEQFF.

This clone appeared once. This chain uses TRBV14 with TRBJ1-1; possibly TRBD1 for D (5 bases). Trimming removed 1 base at V and 9 bases at J, with 9 bases between. Germline V lookup: CDR1 SGHDN, CDR2 FVKESK. There are 12 residues in the CDR3. Written as DNA, the CDR3 is TGTGCCAGCAGCCAAGTCAGGGCCCAAGCTTTCTTT. This encodes CASSQVRAQAFF.

This chain uses TRBV6-5 with TRBJ2-7; 9 bases agree with TRBD2. The length of the CDR3 is 16 residues. The junction had 6 bases not matched to a gene; V was cut back by 0 bases and J by 3 bases. The germline gives CDR1 MNHEY, CDR2 SVGAGI. The CDR3 loop is CASSYSSSGRIYEQYF. The CDR3 DNA follows: TGTGCCAGCAGTTACTCGTCCAGCGGGAGGATCTACGAGCAGTACTTC.

The V gene is TRBV13, the J gene TRBJ2-3, with TRBD1 matching 9 bases. The V gene end was trimmed by 5 bases and the J gene end by 6 bases; junction bases not matched to a gene: 12. The length of the CDR3 is 16 residues. Germline assignment: CDR1 PRHDT and CDR2 FYEKMQ (reference sequence). The CDR3 nucleotides are TGTGCCAGCAGCGTGTCTCCGGGACAGGGAACCGATACGCAGTATTTT. Translating gives CASSVSPGQGTDTQYF.

A single count supports this clone. The CDR3, as DNA: TGTGCCAGCTCACTTCGACAGGGGCCAAATGAAAAACTGTTTTTT. Its translation: CASSLRQGPNEKLFF. The V gene is TRBV18, the J gene TRBJ1-4; TRBD1 matches at 8 bases. The CDR3 contains 15 residues. The germline V gene has CDR1 KGHSH and CDR2 LQKENI. The J segment lost 5 bases and the V segment lost 4 bases, leaving 6 bases of the junction unmatched.

The chain employs TRBV10-3 and TRBJ1-5; 10 bases are shared with TRBD1. The CDR3 has 14 amino acids. V lost 10 bases, J lost 7 bases, and 10 bases stayed unmatched. The germline CDR1 and CDR2 sequences are ENHRY and SYGVKD. For the CDR3, the DNA is TGTGCCACCACGGGACAGGGGTTCGACCAGCCCCAGCATTTT. It translates to CATTGQGFDQPQHF.

This chain joins TRBV19 and TRBJ2-1; the match to TRBD2 covers 7 bases. The CDR3 spans 16 residues. CDR1 and CDR2 from the germline V gene are LNHDA and SQIVND (reference sequence). Losses at the gene ends were 5 bases for V and 4 bases for J; bases not matched to a gene: 11. DNA of the CDR3: TGTGCCAGTAGTCCAAATAGCGGGCGACTTTACAATGAGCAGTTCTTC. This codes for CASSPNSGRLYNEQFF.

The chain's CDR3 is CASSGFFSAGDQPQHF. CDR3 nucleotides: TGTGCCAGCAGTGGCTTCTTTTCCGCGGGGGATCAGCCCCAGCATTTT. This sequence joins TRBV2 and TRBJ1-5; TRBD1 is a possible D gene (5 bases). The V and J ends lost 4 bases and 5 bases respectively, with 18 bases between them. CDR1 SNHLY and CDR2 FYNNEI come from the germline V gene. The CDR3 is 16 amino acids. Drawing the rest from reference TRBV2 and TRBJ1-5, the complete variable domain is EPEVTQTPSHQVTQMGQEVILRCVPISNHLYFYWYRQILGQKVEFLVSFYNNEISEKSEIFDDQFSVERPDGSNFTLKIRSTKLEDSAMYFCASSGFFSAGDQPQHFGDGTRLSIL.

The rearrangement joins TRBV7-2 to TRBJ1-4; possible D gene TRBD1, 5 bases. This CDR3 is 14 amino acids long. Germline CDR1 reads SGHTA; CDR2 reads FQGNSA. V shed 1 base and J shed 12 bases, with 15 bases lying between them. DNA of the CDR3: TGTGCCAGCAGCTTAGAGGGCCGGGCACAGGAACTGTTTTTT. Amino acid sequence: CASSLEGRAQELFF.

This sequence joins TRBV5-5 and TRBJ1-5; D is unclear. The CDR3 covers 15 residues. V dropped 0 bases and J dropped 1 base, with 8 bases sitting between them. CDR1 is SGHKS, CDR2 YYEKEE, per germline (reference sequence). CDR3 sequence reads: CASSLGWQSNQPQHF. Here the CDR3 DNA reads TGTGCCAGCAGCTTGGGGTGGCAAAGCAATCAGCCCCAGCATTTT.

V usage is TRBV5-1 and J usage is TRBJ2-5; a possible D gene is TRBD2 (6 bases). The ends were cut back, 2 bases at V and 0 bases at J, with 8 bases in the middle. This CDR3 is 14 amino acids long. Germline V CDR1 and CDR2: SGHRS, YFSETQ. The CDR3 reads CASSFWDYQETQYF. The CDR3 DNA sequence: TGCGCCAGCAGCTTTTGGGACTACCAAGAGACCCAGTACTTC.

This chain connects TRBV5-1 to TRBJ1-4, with TRBD1 matching over 7 bases. The V and J ends lost 2 bases and 0 bases, in that order; junction bases with no gene match: 1. CDR3 length: 15 residues. CDR1 SGHRS and CDR2 YFSETQ come from the germline V gene. The CDR3, as DNA: TGCGCCAGCAGCTTTCAGGGGGCAACTAATGAAAAACTGTTTTTT. Translation gives CASSFQGATNEKLFF. Full variable domain (outside the CDR3, taken from reference TRBV5-1 and TRBJ1-4): KAGVTQTPRYLIKTRGQQVTLSCSPISGHRSVSWYQQTPGQGLQFLFEYFSETQRNKGNFPGRFSGRQFSNSRSEMNVSTLELGDSALYLCASSFQGATNEKLFFGSGTQLSVL.

V and J are TRBV28 and TRBJ2-7; D is undetermined. With 6 bases removed from V and 0 bases from J, the gap between germline ends came to 12 bases. CDR1 MDHEN and CDR2 SYDVKM come from the germline V gene. The length of the CDR3 is 14 residues. The chain's CDR3 is CASSPNADSYEQYF. Written as DNA, the CDR3 is TGTGCCAGCAGCCCCAACGCGGACTCCTACGAGCAGTACTTC.

This clone was counted between two and nine times. This sequence joins TRBV7-2 and TRBJ2-1, with 12 bases matching TRBD2. Per germline, CDR1 SGHTA and CDR2 FQGNSA. CDR3 length equals 14 residues. J was trimmed by 12 bases and V by 6 bases; bases with no gene match: 9. This chain's CDR3 is CASSLGTSGLAQFF. The CDR3, as DNA: TGTGCCAGCAGTCTAGGGACTAGCGGGCTCGCGCAGTTCTTC.

The chain links TRBV25-1 to TRBJ2-1; weak D call: TRBD1 (6 bases). The germline V gene encodes CDR1 MGHDK and CDR2 SYGVNS. Trimming removed 3 bases at V and 4 bases at J, with 16 bases between. The CDR3 loop spans 16 amino acids. CDR3 sequence reads: CASSDSLQGLYNEQFF. The CDR3 DNA reads as TGTGCCAGCAGTGACTCTCTACAGGGCCTTTACAATGAGCAGTTCTTC.

V gene TRBV5-4 combines with J gene TRBJ2-7; 10 bases map to TRBD1. Germline lookup yields CDR1 SGHNT and CDR2 YYREEE (reference sequence). CDR3 length: 14 residues. The trim removed 4 bases at V and 3 bases at J, leaving 4 bases unmatched. In DNA form, the CDR3 reads TGTGCCAGCAGCCCCGGGACAGGGGTCTACGAGCAGTACTTC. Translating gives CASSPGTGVYEQYF.

The gene calls are TRBV30 and TRBJ1-4; TRBD1 matches 9 bases. CDR3 length: 14 amino acids. J lost 6 bases, V lost 3 bases, and 5 bases had no gene match. CDR1 and CDR2 (germline): GTSNPN, SVGIG (reference sequence). The CDR3 is CAWSGDRDDEKLFF. CDR3 sequence (DNA): TGTGCCTGGAGCGGGGACAGGGACGATGAAAAACTGTTTTTT.

The chain is built from TRBV29-1 and TRBJ2-3; tentative D call: TRBD2 (6 bases). Germline assignment: CDR1 SQVTM and CDR2 ANQGSEA. V was pared by 7 bases and J by 5 bases, with 19 bases between. The CDR3 spans 14 residues. The CDR3 loop reads CSAAPRLVVDTQYF. The CDR3 region has the DNA TGCAGCGCCGCCCCCCGACTAGTCGTAGATACGCAGTATTTT.